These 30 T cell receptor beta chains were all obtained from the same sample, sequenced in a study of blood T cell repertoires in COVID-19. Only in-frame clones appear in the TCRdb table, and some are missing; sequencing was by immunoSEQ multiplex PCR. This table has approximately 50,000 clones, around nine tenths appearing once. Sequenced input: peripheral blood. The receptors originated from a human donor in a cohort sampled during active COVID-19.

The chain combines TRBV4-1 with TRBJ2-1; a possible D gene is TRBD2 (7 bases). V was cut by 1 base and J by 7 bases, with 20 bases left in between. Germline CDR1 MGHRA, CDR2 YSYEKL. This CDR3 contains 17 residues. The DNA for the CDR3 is TGCGCCAGCAGCCAAGGGCGCGGGAGACAGGTCGGGAATGAGCAGTTCTTC. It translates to CASSQGRGRQVGNEQFF.

This chain's CDR3 is CASSLGTSGTDTQYF. The CDR3 nucleotides read TGTGCCAGCAGTTTAGGGACTAGCGGAACAGATACGCAGTATTTT. The V call is TRBV27, the J call TRBJ2-3; 11 nucleotides agree with TRBD2. V was clipped by 2 bases and J by 3 bases; unmatched bases: 1. This CDR3 has 15 amino acids. CDR1 and CDR2 (germline): MNHEY, SMNVEV (reference sequence).

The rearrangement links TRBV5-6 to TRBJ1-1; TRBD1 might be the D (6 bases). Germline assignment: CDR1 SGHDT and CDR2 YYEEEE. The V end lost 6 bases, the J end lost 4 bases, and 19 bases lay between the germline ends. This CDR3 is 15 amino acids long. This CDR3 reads CASTTRGGRGTEAFF. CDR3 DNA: TGTGCCAGCACCACTAGGGGGGGCCGAGGCACTGAAGCTTTCTTT.

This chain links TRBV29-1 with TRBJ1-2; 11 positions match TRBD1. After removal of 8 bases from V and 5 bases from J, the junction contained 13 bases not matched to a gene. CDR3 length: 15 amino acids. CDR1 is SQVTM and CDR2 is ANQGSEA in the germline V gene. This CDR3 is CSSWTGGTEGYGYTF. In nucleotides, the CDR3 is TGCAGCTCTTGGACAGGGGGCACGGAGGGGTATGGCTACACCTTC. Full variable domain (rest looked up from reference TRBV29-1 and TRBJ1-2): SAVISQKPSRDICQRGTSLTIQCQVDSQVTMMFWYRQQPGQSLTLIATANQGSEATYESGFVIDKFPISRPNLTFSTLTVSNMSPEDSSIYLCSSWTGGTEGYGYTFGSGTRLTVV.

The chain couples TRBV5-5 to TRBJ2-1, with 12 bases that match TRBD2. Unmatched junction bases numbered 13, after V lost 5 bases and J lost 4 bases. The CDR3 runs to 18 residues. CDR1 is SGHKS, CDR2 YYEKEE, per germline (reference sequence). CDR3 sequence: CASRSLVDTSGGYNEQFF. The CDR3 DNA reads TGTGCCAGCAGGTCCCTAGTGGATACTAGCGGGGGGTACAATGAGCAGTTCTTC.

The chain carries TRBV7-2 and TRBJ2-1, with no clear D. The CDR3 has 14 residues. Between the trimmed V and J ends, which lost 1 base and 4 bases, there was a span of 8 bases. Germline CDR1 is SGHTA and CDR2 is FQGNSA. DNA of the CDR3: TGTGCCAGCAGCTTAGTTGGGCTTTACAATGAGCAGTTCTTC. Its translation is CASSLVGLYNEQFF.

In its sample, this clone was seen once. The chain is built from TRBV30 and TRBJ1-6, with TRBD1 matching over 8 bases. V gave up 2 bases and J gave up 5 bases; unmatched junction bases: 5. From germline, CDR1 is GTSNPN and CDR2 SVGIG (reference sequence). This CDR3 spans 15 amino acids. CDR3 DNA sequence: TGTGCCTGGAGTTGGACAGGGAGGAATAATTCACCCCTCCACTTT. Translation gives CAWSWTGRNNSPLHF.

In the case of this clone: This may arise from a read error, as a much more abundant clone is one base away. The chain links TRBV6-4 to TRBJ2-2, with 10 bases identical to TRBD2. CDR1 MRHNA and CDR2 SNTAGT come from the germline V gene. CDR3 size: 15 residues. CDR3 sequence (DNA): TGTGCCACCAGTGAGCGGGGGGGGAACACCGGGGAGCTGTTTTTT. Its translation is CATSERGGNTGELFF.

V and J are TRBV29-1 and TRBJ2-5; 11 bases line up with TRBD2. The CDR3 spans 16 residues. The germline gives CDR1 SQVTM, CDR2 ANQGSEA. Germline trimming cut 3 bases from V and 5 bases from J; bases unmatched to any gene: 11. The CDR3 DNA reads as TGCAGCGTTGATCGGCTAGCGGGGGGCCCGGGTGAGACCCAGTACTTC. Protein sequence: CSVDRLAGGPGETQYF.

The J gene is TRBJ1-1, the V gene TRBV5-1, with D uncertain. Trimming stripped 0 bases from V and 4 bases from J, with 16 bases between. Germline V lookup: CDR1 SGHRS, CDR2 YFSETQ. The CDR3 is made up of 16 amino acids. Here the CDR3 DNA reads TGCGCCAGCAGCTTGGGTAGGAGGGCGGCTGTCACTGAAGCTTTCTTT. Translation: CASSLGRRAAVTEAFF.

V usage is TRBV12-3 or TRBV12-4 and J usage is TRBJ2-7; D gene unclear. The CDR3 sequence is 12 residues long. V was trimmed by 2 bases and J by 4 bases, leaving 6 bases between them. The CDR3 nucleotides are TGTGCCAGCAGTTTATCCGTTTACGAGCAGTACTTC. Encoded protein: CASSLSVYEQYF.

The CDR3 DNA sequence: TGTGCCAGTGGGACAGGGAACTATGGCTACACCTTC. This translates into CASGTGNYGYTF. The chain employs TRBV19 and TRBJ1-2; 9 positions match TRBD1. Germline V gene lookup returns CDR1 LNHDA and CDR2 SQIVND (reference sequence). V gave up 8 bases and J gave up 2 bases; unmatched junction bases: 0. The CDR3 extends over 12 amino acids.

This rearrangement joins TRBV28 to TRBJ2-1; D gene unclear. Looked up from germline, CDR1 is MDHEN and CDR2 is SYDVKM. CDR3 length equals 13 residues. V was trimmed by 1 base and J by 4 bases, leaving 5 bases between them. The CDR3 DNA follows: TGTGCCAGCAGTTTATCGAGATACAATGAGCAGTTCTTC. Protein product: CASSLSRYNEQFF.

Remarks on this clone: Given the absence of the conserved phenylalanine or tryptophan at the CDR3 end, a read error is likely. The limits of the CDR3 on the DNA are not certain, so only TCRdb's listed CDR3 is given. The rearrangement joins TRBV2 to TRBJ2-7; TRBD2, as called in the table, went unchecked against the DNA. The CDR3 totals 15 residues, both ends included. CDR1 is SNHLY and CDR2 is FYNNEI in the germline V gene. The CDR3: CASSVPSSGRASTLL.

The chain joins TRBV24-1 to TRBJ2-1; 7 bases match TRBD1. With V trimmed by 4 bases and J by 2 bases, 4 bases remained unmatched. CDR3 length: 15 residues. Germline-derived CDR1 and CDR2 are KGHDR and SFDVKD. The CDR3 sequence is CATSETGAPYNEQFF. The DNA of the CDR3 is TGTGCCACCAGTGAAACAGGGGCCCCCTACAATGAGCAGTTCTTC.

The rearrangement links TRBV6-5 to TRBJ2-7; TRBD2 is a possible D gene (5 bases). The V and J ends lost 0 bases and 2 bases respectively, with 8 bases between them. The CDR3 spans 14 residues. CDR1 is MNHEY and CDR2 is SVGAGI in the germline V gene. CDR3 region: CASSYSAGPYEQYF. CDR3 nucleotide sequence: TGTGCCAGCAGTTACTCGGCGGGTCCCTACGAGCAGTACTTC.

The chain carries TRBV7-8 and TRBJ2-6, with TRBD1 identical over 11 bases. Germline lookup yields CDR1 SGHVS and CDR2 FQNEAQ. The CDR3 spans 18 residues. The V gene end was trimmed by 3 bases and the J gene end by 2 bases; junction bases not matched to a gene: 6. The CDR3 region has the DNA TGTGCCAGCAGCTTGGGGACAGGGGGGGTTACTGGGGCCAACGTCCTGACTTTC. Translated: CASSLGTGGVTGANVLTF.

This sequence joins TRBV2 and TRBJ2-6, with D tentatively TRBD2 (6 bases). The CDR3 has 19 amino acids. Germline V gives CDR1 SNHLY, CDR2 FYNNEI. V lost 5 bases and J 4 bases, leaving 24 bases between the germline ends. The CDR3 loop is CASSPITEGLPLGANVLTF. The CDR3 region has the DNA TGTGCCAGCAGTCCAATCACGGAGGGTTTGCCATTGGGGGCCAACGTCCTGACTTTC.

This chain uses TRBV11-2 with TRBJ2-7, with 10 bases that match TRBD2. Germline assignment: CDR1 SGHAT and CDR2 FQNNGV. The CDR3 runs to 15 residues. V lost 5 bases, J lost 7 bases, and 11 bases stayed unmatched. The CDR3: CASSPDLAGVREQYF. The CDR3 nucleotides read TGTGCCAGCAGCCCCGACCTAGCGGGAGTTAGGGAGCAGTACTTC.

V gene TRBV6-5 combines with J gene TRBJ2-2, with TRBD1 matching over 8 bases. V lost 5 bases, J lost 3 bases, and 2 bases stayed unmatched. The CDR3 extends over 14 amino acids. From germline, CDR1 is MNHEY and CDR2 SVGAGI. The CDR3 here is CASSTTGDTGELFF. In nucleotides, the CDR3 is TGTGCCAGCAGTACGACAGGGGACACCGGGGAGCTGTTTTTT.

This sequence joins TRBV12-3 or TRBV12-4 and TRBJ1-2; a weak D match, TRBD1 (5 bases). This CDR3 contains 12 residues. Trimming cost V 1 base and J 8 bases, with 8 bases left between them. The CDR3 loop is CASSLGGGGYTF. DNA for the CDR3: TGTGCCAGCAGTTTAGGGGGGGGAGGCTACACCTTC.

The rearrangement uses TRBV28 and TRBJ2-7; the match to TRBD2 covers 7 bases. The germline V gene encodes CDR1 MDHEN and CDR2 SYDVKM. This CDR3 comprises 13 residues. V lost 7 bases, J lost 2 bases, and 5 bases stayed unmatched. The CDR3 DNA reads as TGTGCCAGCACCCGAGCGGGGCCCTACGAGCAGTACGTC. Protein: CASTRAGPYEQYV.

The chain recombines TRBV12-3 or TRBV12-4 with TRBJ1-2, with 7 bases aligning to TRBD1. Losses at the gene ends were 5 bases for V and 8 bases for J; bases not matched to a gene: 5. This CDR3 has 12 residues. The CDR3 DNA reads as TGTGCCAGCAGTCCCGGGACAGTCGGCTACACCTTC. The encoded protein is CASSPGTVGYTF.

Here the CDR3 DNA reads TGTGCCAGTAGTATGGTCACTTGGAACACTGAAGCTTTCTTT. It translates to CASSMVTWNTEAFF. The chain joins TRBV19 to TRBJ1-1; no clear D. The CDR3 has 14 residues. V shed 3 bases and J shed 1 base, with 9 bases lying between them. The germline V gene has CDR1 LNHDA and CDR2 SQIVND (reference sequence). Complete variable domain (other parts from reference TRBV19 and TRBJ1-1): DGGITQSPKYLFRKEGQNVTLSCEQNLNHDAMYWYRQDPGQGLRLIYYSQIVNDFQKGDIAEGYSVSREKKESFPLTVTSAQKNPTAFYLCASSMVTWNTEAFFGQGTRLTVV.

The CDR3 reads CASSQDRARSPLHF. The CDR3 DNA is TGTGCCAGCAGTCAGGACAGGGCGAGGTCACCCCTCCACTTT. The rearrangement joins TRBV6-5 to TRBJ1-6, with 8 bases fitting TRBD1. With 5 bases clipped from V and 10 bases from J, the junction kept 7 bases outside the gene matches. Germline CDR1 MNHEY, CDR2 SVGAGI. This CDR3 has 14 amino acids.

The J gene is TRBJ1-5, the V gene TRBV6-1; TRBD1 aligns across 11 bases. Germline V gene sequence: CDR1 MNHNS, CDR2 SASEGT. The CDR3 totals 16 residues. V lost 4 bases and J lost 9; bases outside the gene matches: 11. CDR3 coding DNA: TGTGCCAGCAGTGGGACAGGGGGCCCCAGAAGTCGGCCCCAGCATTTT. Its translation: CASSGTGGPRSRPQHF.

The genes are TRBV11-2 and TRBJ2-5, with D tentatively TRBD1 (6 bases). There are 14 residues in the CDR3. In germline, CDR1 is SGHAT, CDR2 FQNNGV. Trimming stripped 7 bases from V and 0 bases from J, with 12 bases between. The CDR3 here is CASTGDINQETQYF. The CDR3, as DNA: TGTGCCAGCACCGGGGACATCAACCAAGAGACCCAGTACTTC.

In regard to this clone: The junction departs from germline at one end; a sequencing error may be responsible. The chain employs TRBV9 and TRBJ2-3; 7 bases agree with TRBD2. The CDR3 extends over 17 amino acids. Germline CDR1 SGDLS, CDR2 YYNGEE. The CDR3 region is CASSVAGGGGLTGTQYF. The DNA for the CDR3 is TGTGCCAGCAGCGTAGCTGGGGGGGGTGGATTAACAGGTACGCAGTATTTT.

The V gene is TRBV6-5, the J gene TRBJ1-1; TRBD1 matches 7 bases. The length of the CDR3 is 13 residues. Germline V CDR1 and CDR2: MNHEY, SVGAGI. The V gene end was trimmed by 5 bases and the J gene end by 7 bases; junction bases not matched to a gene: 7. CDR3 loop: CASSLPGQHEAFF. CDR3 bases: TGTGCCAGCAGTCTGCCGGGACAGCATGAAGCTTTCTTT.

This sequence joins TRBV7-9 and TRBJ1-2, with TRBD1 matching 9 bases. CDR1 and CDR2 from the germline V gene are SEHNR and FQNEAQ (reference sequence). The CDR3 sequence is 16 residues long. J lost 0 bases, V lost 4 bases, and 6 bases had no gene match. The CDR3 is CASSSSGTGTNYGYTF. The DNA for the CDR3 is TGTGCCAGCAGCTCATCCGGGACAGGGACTAACTATGGCTACACCTTC.